The 25 T cell receptor beta chains below all came from one sample that was sequenced in a study of T cell repertoires in cytomegalovirus infection. Their specific antigens are unknown. In TCRdb, the reads were re-called with MiXCR into one record per CDR3 protein. The profile shows about 570,000 distinct CDR3 sequences, roughly 43% of them singletons. The specimen comprised cultured PBMCs, sampled from culture after CMV antigen stimulation. These receptors originate from a human donor in good health (CMV status not recorded). Some clones in this sample may be carry-over from other donors' samples.

About this clonotype: Germline and junction disagree at one end, which may indicate a read error. The chain joins TRBV11-3 to TRBJ2-1; 7 nucleotides align to TRBD2. CDR1 and CDR2 from the germline V gene are SGHNT and YENEEA. The CDR3 sequence is 15 residues long. Here the CDR3 DNA reads TGTGCCAGCAGCCTAGAAGGGAGGGCGGTCGATGAGCAGTTCTTC. The encoded protein is CASSLEGRAVDEQFF.

The rearrangement joins TRBV11-2 to TRBJ2-1, with 8 bases identical to TRBD2. This CDR3 region has 15 residues. Germline V gene data show CDR1 as SGHAT and CDR2 as FQNNGV. The junction had 4 bases not matched to a gene; V was cut back by 2 bases and J by 4 bases. DNA for the CDR3: TGTGCCAGCAGCTTACAGGGACTAGGGTACAATGAGCAGTTCTTC. Its protein is CASSLQGLGYNEQFF.

The chain uses TRBV20-1 and TRBJ2-1, with D possibly being TRBD2 (6 bases). The CDR3 has 15 residues. The germline gives CDR1 DFQATT, CDR2 SNEGSKA (reference sequence). The V end lost 0 bases, the J end lost 4 bases, and 13 bases lay between the germline ends. The CDR3 here is CSARDLREMYNEQFF. CDR3 DNA: TGCAGTGCTAGAGATTTACGGGAGATGTACAATGAGCAGTTCTTC.

The chain employs TRBV7-9 and TRBJ1-4; D is uncertain. The CDR3 contains 14 residues. Germline assignment: CDR1 SEHNR and CDR2 FQNEAQ (reference sequence). V dropped 3 bases and J dropped 7 bases, with 12 bases sitting between them. The DNA for the CDR3 is TGTGCCAGCAGCTTGCCCGGAATGACTGAAAAACTGTTTTTT. Its translation is CASSLPGMTEKLFF.

The chain carries TRBV27 and TRBJ2-7; 8 bases line up with TRBD1. The CDR3 consists of 15 residues. Trimming at V came to 3 bases and at J to 9 bases, leaving 13 bases not matched to a gene. Germline CDR1 reads MNHEY; CDR2 reads SMNVEV (reference sequence). CDR3 amino acids: CASSFTPDRARGQYF. The CDR3 DNA reads as TGTGCCAGCAGTTTCACCCCGGACAGGGCAAGGGGGCAGTACTTC.

There are a few counts of this clonotype. The chain is built from TRBV7-2 and TRBJ2-7; D is uncertain. Deletions cut 0 bases from V and 3 bases from J, with 6 bases between. In germline, CDR1 is SGHTA, CDR2 FQGNSA. The CDR3 is 13 amino acids. The CDR3 loop is CASSLAGFYEQYF. The CDR3 nucleotides are TGTGCCAGCAGCTTAGCGGGGTTCTACGAGCAGTACTTC.

The chain uses TRBV2 and TRBJ2-7; no definite D call. V shed 5 bases and J shed 0 bases, with 11 bases lying between them. The CDR3 extends over 14 amino acids. From germline, CDR1 is SNHLY and CDR2 FYNNEI. The CDR3 sequence is CASSLRVGSYEQYF. The CDR3 DNA is TGTGCCAGCAGTCTACGGGTAGGCTCCTACGAGCAGTACTTC.

This clonotype was detected a few times. The CDR3 here is CASSQDRQLSSYNSPLHF. In nucleotides, the CDR3 is TGTGCCAGCAGCCAAGATCGACAGTTGAGCTCCTATAATTCACCCCTCCACTTT. The rearrangement links TRBV4-2 to TRBJ1-6; tentatively, D is TRBD1 (5 bases). Germline CDR1 reads LGHNA; CDR2 reads YNFKEQ. The CDR3 extends over 18 amino acids. V lost 0 bases and J 0 bases, leaving 12 bases between the germline ends.

The rearrangement joins TRBV2 to TRBJ1-5, with D possibly TRBD1 on 6 matching bases. The CDR3 is made up of 14 amino acids. Trimming pared 6 bases from V and 5 bases from J, leaving 14 bases between. CDR1 SNHLY and CDR2 FYNNEI come from the germline V gene. CDR3 sequence (DNA): TGTGCCAGCAGAAAGGGGGTGCGGGATCAGCCCCAGCATTTT. Translated, it gives CASRKGVRDQPQHF.

The chain joins TRBV10-3 to TRBJ2-5; 8 nucleotides agree with TRBD1. Germline-derived CDR1 and CDR2 are ENHRY and SYGVKD. There are 13 residues in the CDR3. The trim removed 9 bases at V and 4 bases at J, leaving 7 bases unmatched. In nucleotides, the CDR3 is TGTGCCATGGGGACAGGTGGACGAGAGACCCAGTACTTC. This gives the protein CAMGTGGRETQYF.

This chain uses TRBV18 with TRBJ1-4; no definite D call. The CDR3 loop spans 15 amino acids. V was clipped by 2 bases and J by 6 bases, with 13 bases between them. The germline gives CDR1 KGHSH, CDR2 LQKENI. CDR3 DNA: TGTGCCAGCTCACCAACGCCTGCCGAAGATGAAAAACTGTTTTTT. Translating it yields CASSPTPAEDEKLFF.

The chain combines TRBV29-1 with TRBJ1-5; TRBD1 matches at 8 bases. The germline CDR1 and CDR2 sequences are SQVTM and ANQGSEA. Germline trimming cut 6 bases from V and 3 bases from J; bases unmatched to any gene: 7. The CDR3 runs 14 residues. CDR3 residues: CSVPGQEPNQPQHF. CDR3 nucleotides: TGCAGCGTCCCGGGACAGGAACCCAATCAGCCCCAGCATTTT.

With respect to this clonotype: It may be a read error: a sequence one base away is much more abundant. The genes are TRBV7-2 and TRBJ2-3; D is possibly TRBD2 (6 bases). The CDR3 has 13 residues. CDR1 and CDR2 from the germline V gene are SGHTA and FQGNSA. The CDR3 is CASSFNSGDTQCF. In DNA, the CDR3 is TGTGCCAGCAGCTTCAATTCGGGAGATACGCAGTGTTTT.

V gene TRBV30 combines with J gene TRBJ2-5, with 12 bases fitting TRBD2. With 0 bases clipped from V and 1 base from J, the junction kept 12 bases outside the gene matches. The CDR3 is made up of 19 amino acids. Germline-derived CDR1 and CDR2 are GTSNPN and SVGIG (reference sequence). The CDR3 coding sequence is TGTGCCTGGAGTGTACCCGCTAGCGGGAGGGAGTGGTTCCAAGAGACCCAGTACTTC. Protein product: CAWSVPASGREWFQETQYF.

This clonotype was found a few times. This chain connects TRBV7-2 to TRBJ2-5; TRBD2 matches 9 bases. V shed 4 bases and J 4 bases; nucleotides not matched to a gene: 4. There are 14 residues in the CDR3. Germline CDR1 SGHTA, CDR2 FQGNSA. The CDR3 is CASSSLAGAETQYF. The CDR3 DNA sequence: TGTGCCAGCAGCTCCTTAGCGGGAGCAGAGACCCAGTACTTC.

This chain uses TRBV12-3 or TRBV12-4 with TRBJ1-5, with D hard to call. There are 19 residues in the CDR3. Trimming left V 6 bases short and J 0 bases short, with 24 bases between. CDR3 bases: TGTGCCAGCAGCCCGGACGAGACCTACCTTGATTATAGCAATCAGCCCCAGCATTTT. Protein sequence: CASSPDETYLDYSNQPQHF.

The chain couples TRBV12-3 or TRBV12-4 to TRBJ2-3, with D perhaps matching TRBD1 (7 bases). The CDR3 totals 17 residues. V was trimmed by 6 bases and J by 0 bases, leaving 19 bases between them. The CDR3 loop is CASRPPGGTESTDTQYF. CDR3 in DNA: TGTGCCAGCAGGCCGCCCGGCGGGACAGAAAGCACAGATACGCAGTATTTT.

The chain is built from TRBV11-2 and TRBJ2-1, with 11 bases lining up with TRBD2. The V gene's germline CDR1 is SGHAT and CDR2 FQNNGV. V gave up 4 bases and J gave up 10 bases; unmatched junction bases: 12. This CDR3 has 16 amino acids. The CDR3 DNA sequence: TGTGCCAGCAGCTCTTACGACACTAGCGGGAGTCGGGAGCAGTTCTTC. Residues: CASSSYDTSGSREQFF.

J is TRBJ2-3 and V is TRBV4-3; D might be TRBD1 or TRBD2, each matching 5 bases. V lost 0 bases and J 1 base, leaving 8 bases between the germline ends. Germline V CDR1 and CDR2: LGHNA, YSLEER. This CDR3 comprises 15 residues. CDR3: CASSQDEGRTDTQYF. DNA of the CDR3: TGCGCCAGCAGCCAAGATGAGGGACGCACAGATACGCAGTATTTT.

The chain has TRBV7-2 and TRBJ2-2, with D tentatively TRBD1 or TRBD2 (5 bases each). Trimming cost V 5 bases and J 6 bases, with 16 bases left between them. CDR3 length equals 15 residues. CDR1 and CDR2 from the germline V gene are SGHTA and FQGNSA. The DNA for the CDR3 is TGTGCCAGCAGCACCGGGACCGCTCCACCCGGGGAGCTGTTTTTT. Its protein product is CASSTGTAPPGELFF.

The rearrangement uses TRBV2 and TRBJ2-3; D is possibly TRBD1 (5 bases). V was pared by 1 base and J by 2 bases, with 7 bases between. The CDR3 is 14 amino acids. Germline V gene sequence: CDR1 SNHLY, CDR2 FYNNEI. The CDR3: CASSEGQNTDTQYF. In DNA form, the CDR3 reads TGTGCCAGCAGTGAAGGACAGAACACAGATACGCAGTATTTT.

This clonotype was seen many times. The CDR3 loop is CASSHKLGGRRRPSVPSSYNEQFF. CDR3 coding DNA: TGTGCCAGCAGCCACAAACTGGGGGGGAGGAGGCGGCCTTCAGTACCAAGCTCCTACAATGAGCAGTTCTTC. The chain couples TRBV7-8 to TRBJ2-1, with TRBD2 identical over 7 bases. The CDR3 contains 24 residues. Trimming removed 5 bases from V and 0 bases from J; junction bases left unmatched: 31. Germline loops: CDR1 SGHVS, CDR2 FQNEAQ.

This clonotype was picked up a small number of times. The J gene is TRBJ1-2, the V gene TRBV6-5; D is unresolved. The CDR3 loop spans 13 amino acids. CDR1 is MNHEY and CDR2 is SVGAGI in the germline V gene. Trimming cost V 6 bases and J 0 bases, with 8 bases left between them. The DNA of the CDR3 is TGTGCCAGCAGAGAACAAGCTAACTATGGCTACACCTTC. Its translation is CASREQANYGYTF.

The J gene is TRBJ2-7, the V gene TRBV6-1; TRBD1 matches at 9 bases. V shed 4 bases, J shed 0 bases, and the junction held 13 bases outside the gene matches. CDR3 length: 18 amino acids. Germline V gene sequence: CDR1 MNHNS, CDR2 SASEGT. CDR3 DNA sequence: TGTGCCAGCAGTGGAAGGACAGGGGTATTTACCCCCTCCTACGAGCAGTACTTC. It yields the protein CASSGRTGVFTPSYEQYF.

CDR3 protein: CASSYSPPGTAQEKLFF. The DNA of the CDR3 is TGTGCCAGCAGTTACTCGCCGCCCGGGACAGCCCAGGAAAAACTGTTTTTT. The rearrangement links TRBV6-6 to TRBJ1-4; 7 nucleotides align to TRBD1. Unmatched junction bases numbered 12, after V lost 0 bases and J lost 8 bases. In germline, CDR1 is MNHNY, CDR2 SVGAGI (reference sequence). This CDR3 has 17 amino acids.